A single sample is the source of the 18 T cell receptor beta chains below, sequenced in a study of cytomegalovirus exposure and HLA in healthy donors. This PCR relied on a set of 60 Vbeta primers and 13 Jbeta primers. The protocol was immunoSEQ multiplex PCR, while the TCRdb copy is restricted to in-frame clones and leaves out a portion. The data contain hundreds of thousands of clones, just under 70% of them singletons. The sequenced sample was PBMCs. The receptors come from a man aged 40-49 years in good health and CMV-seropositive.

This chain joins TRBV13 and TRBJ1-2; perhaps TRBD1 as D (6 bases). The CDR3 loop spans 15 amino acids. Germline CDR1 reads PRHDT; CDR2 reads FYEKMQ (reference sequence). The V end was cut by 2 bases, the J end by 4 bases, with 14 bases between. CDR3 sequence: CASSLKQGGSYGYTF. The CDR3 DNA follows: TGTGCCAGCAGCTTAAAACAGGGTGGGAGCTATGGCTACACCTTC.

The chain is built from TRBV19 and TRBJ2-5; the match to TRBD2 covers 7 bases. The J call is uncertain, as TRBJ2-7 better fits the DNA end. The CDR3 totals 14 residues. Germline values: CDR1 LNHDA, CDR2 SQIVND (reference sequence). The CDR3 DNA reads TGTGCCAGTAGTCTGACTAGCATGTCCTACGAGCAGTACTTC. Protein: CASSLTSMSYEQYF.

This clone was seen just once. The chain combines TRBV5-1 with TRBJ1-4; weak D call: TRBD1 (5 bases). The ends were cut back, 4 bases at V and 4 bases at J, with 14 bases in the middle. The CDR3 is made up of 15 amino acids. The germline V gene has CDR1 SGHRS and CDR2 YFSETQ. CDR3 sequence reads: CASSPTGGGNEKLFF. The CDR3 coding sequence is TGCGCCAGCAGCCCTACGGGGGGGGGTAATGAAAAACTGTTTTTT.

This clone has just one count. The V and J genes are TRBV5-4 and TRBJ2-1; tentative D call: TRBD2 (7 bases). The CDR3 extends over 16 amino acids. Germline values: CDR1 SGHNT, CDR2 YYREEE (reference sequence). V shed 4 bases and J shed 6 bases, with 20 bases lying between them. This chain's CDR3 is CASSPGASGVPNEQFF. The CDR3 nucleotides read TGTGCCAGCAGCCCAGGGGCGAGCGGGGTCCCCAATGAGCAGTTCTTC.

The chain has TRBV6-1 and TRBJ1-5, with TRBD1 as a possible D gene (5 bases). The germline V gene encodes CDR1 MNHNS and CDR2 SASEGT. The V and J ends lost 3 bases and 4 bases respectively, with 7 bases between them. This CDR3 comprises 13 residues. CDR3 region: CASSDGGNQPQHF. The DNA of the CDR3 is TGTGCCAGCAGTGACGGGGGGAATCAGCCCCAGCATTTT.

The chain links TRBV11-2 to TRBJ2-7; TRBD1 matches 7 bases. V was clipped by 2 bases and J by 3 bases; unmatched bases: 4. CDR1 and CDR2 from the germline V gene are SGHAT and FQNNGV. CDR3 length: 14 residues. The CDR3 region has the DNA TGTGCCAGCAGCTTATCGGGACAGCTCTACGAGCAGTACTTC. Amino acid sequence: CASSLSGQLYEQYF.

This clone occurred a few times. This chain uses TRBV5-1 with TRBJ1-3; 11 bases agree with TRBD1. The CDR3 covers 16 residues. The junction had 5 bases not matched to a gene; V was cut back by 3 bases and J by 3 bases. Germline V gene data show CDR1 as SGHRS and CDR2 as YFSETQ. As DNA, the CDR3 is TGCGCCAGCAGCTCGGGACAGGGGGGTTTTGGAAACACCATATATTTT. Amino acid sequence: CASSSGQGGFGNTIYF.

This chain uses TRBV13 with TRBJ2-5; TRBD1 agrees at 7 bases. Germline CDR1 and CDR2: PRHDT and FYEKMQ (reference sequence). The CDR3 totals 16 residues. Unmatched junction bases numbered 12, after V lost 5 bases and J lost 3 bases. The CDR3 spells CASSPLGPGTEETQYF. Written as DNA, the CDR3 is TGTGCCAGCAGCCCCCTTGGCCCCGGGACAGAAGAGACCCAGTACTTC. Looking up the rest from reference TRBV13 and TRBJ2-5 gives the full variable domain: AAGVIQSPRHLIKEKRETATLKCYPIPRHDTVYWYQQGPGQDPQFLISFYEKMQSDKGSIPDRFSAQQFSDYHSELNMSSLELGDSALYFCASSPLGPGTEETQYFGPGTRLLVL.

This clone was seen a handful of times. V gene TRBV9 combines with J gene TRBJ2-5, with 9 bases identical to TRBD2. This CDR3 is 13 amino acids long. Germline loops: CDR1 SGDLS, CDR2 YYNGEE. Unmatched junction bases numbered 2, after V lost 4 bases and J lost 4 bases. The CDR3 protein is CASSNSGGETQYF. DNA of the CDR3: TGTGCCAGCAGCAATAGCGGGGGAGAGACCCAGTACTTC.

In the case of this clone: The sample has other DNA sequences that encode this CDR3 too. The chain employs TRBV5-4 and TRBJ1-5; maybe TRBD1 (5 bases). CDR3 length: 13 amino acids. Trimming took 2 bases from V and 5 from J, leaving 8 bases between them. Germline V gives CDR1 SGHNT, CDR2 YYREEE (reference sequence). CDR3 in amino acids: CASSLGGDQPQHF. CDR3 DNA sequence: TGTGCCAGCAGCTTAGGAGGGGATCAGCCCCAGCATTTT.

The chain combines TRBV9 with TRBJ2-7; the match to TRBD1 covers 10 bases. With 3 bases clipped from V and 7 bases from J, the junction kept 10 bases outside the gene matches. Germline V gene data show CDR1 as SGDLS and CDR2 as YYNGEE. The CDR3 spans 15 residues. CDR3 amino acids: CASSARQGAREEQYF. The CDR3 region has the DNA TGTGCCAGCAGCGCACGACAGGGGGCACGGGAGGAGCAGTACTTC. Filled out from reference TRBV9 and TRBJ2-7, the complete variable domain reads DSGVTQTPKHLITATGQRVTLRCSPRSGDLSVYWYQQSLDQGLQFLIQYYNGEERAKGNILERFSAQQFPDLHSELNLSSLELGDSALYFCASSARQGAREEQYFGPGTRLTVT.

This chain links TRBV2 with TRBJ1-2; D is uncertain. The ends were cut back, 5 bases at V and 4 bases at J, with 23 bases in the middle. This CDR3 region has 17 residues. Germline V lookup: CDR1 SNHLY, CDR2 FYNNEI. The CDR3 bases are TGTGCCAGCAGTTTCTCCCTAATGACAACACTTTCCTATGGCTACACCTTC. Encoded protein: CASSFSLMTTLSYGYTF. Supplemented by reference TRBV2 and TRBJ1-2, the full variable domain reads EPEVTQTPSHQVTQMGQEVILRCVPISNHLYFYWYRQILGQKVEFLVSFYNNEISEKSEIFDDQFSVERPDGSNFTLKIRSTKLEDSAMYFCASSFSLMTTLSYGYTFGSGTRLTVV.

This chain links TRBV10-3 with TRBJ2-7; tentative D call: TRBD2 (5 bases). The CDR3 spans 13 residues. Trimming took 6 bases from V and 0 from J, leaving 9 bases between them. Germline loops: CDR1 ENHRY, CDR2 SYGVKD. The CDR3 coding sequence is TGTGCCATCAGAACCGGGGACTCCTACGAGCAGTACTTC. Translating it yields CAIRTGDSYEQYF.

This clone occurred a few times. The chain employs TRBV5-1 and TRBJ1-5; D remains unclear. Deletions cut 4 bases from V and 2 bases from J, with 13 bases between. CDR3 length: 15 amino acids. Germline-derived CDR1 and CDR2 are SGHRS and YFSETQ. DNA for the CDR3: TGCGCCAGCAGCCCCCAGACCGGGGGCAATCAGCCCCAGCATTTT. Translation: CASSPQTGGNQPQHF.

V usage is TRBV15 and J usage is TRBJ1-2; D remains ambiguous. The germline V and J ends were trimmed by 3 bases and 6 bases, with 17 bases remaining between them. There are 15 residues in the CDR3. The germline gives CDR1 LNHNV, CDR2 YYDKDF (reference sequence). CDR3 nucleotides: TGTGCCACCAGCAGGGATACCACAGACACGGATGGCTACACCTTC. It is translated as CATSRDTTDTDGYTF.

J is TRBJ2-5 and V is TRBV4-2; TRBD2 agrees at 12 bases. J was trimmed by 2 bases and V by 4 bases; bases with no gene match: 5. The CDR3 is made up of 16 amino acids. From germline, CDR1 is LGHNA and CDR2 YNFKEQ. CDR3 in amino acids: CASSRGLAGPQETQYF. The CDR3 region has the DNA TGTGCCAGCAGCCGTGGACTAGCGGGGCCGCAAGAGACCCAGTACTTC.

The chain recombines TRBV27 with TRBJ1-5, with 10 nucleotides matching TRBD1. J gave up 5 bases and V 4 bases, and 5 bases lay outside the gene matches. Germline V CDR1 and CDR2: MNHEY, SMNVEV (reference sequence). The CDR3 is 15 residues long. The CDR3 region is CASSYLGTGDQPQHF. In DNA, the CDR3 is TGTGCCAGCAGTTATCTAGGGACAGGGGATCAGCCCCAGCATTTT.

This clone was observed a few times. This rearrangement joins TRBV9 to TRBJ2-2; D perhaps matches TRBD2 (7 bases). Looked up from germline, CDR1 is SGDLS and CDR2 is YYNGEE. V was shortened by 0 bases and J by 0 bases, with 12 bases between the two germline ends. The CDR3 covers 17 residues. CDR3 protein: CASSVVAGATNTGELFF. The DNA for the CDR3 is TGTGCCAGCAGCGTAGTGGCGGGGGCGACGAACACCGGGGAGCTGTTTTTT.